The 5 T cell receptor beta chains below come from one sample, sequenced in a study of blood T cell repertoires in COVID-19. This table comes from immunoSEQ multiplex PCR, and its TCRdb copy is limited to in-frame clones, with some not included. Seen here are about 150,000 clones, 86% observed once, and the top ten hold 4%. What was sequenced was peripheral blood. These receptors were taken from an older woman with acute or convalescent COVID-19.

This chain links TRBV5-6 with TRBJ1-2; D ambiguous. Germline CDR1 SGHDT, CDR2 YYEEEE. The CDR3 contains 16 residues. The V end lost 4 bases, the J end lost 8 bases, and 24 bases lay between the germline ends. The CDR3 coding sequence is TGTGCCAGCAGCCCCCGGGGTGGAGGGATTGAGAGCGGCTACACCTTC. Amino acids: CASSPRGGGIESGYTF.

The chain recombines TRBV7-2 with TRBJ1-2, with D possibly matching TRBD1 (6 bases). The V gene lost 6 bases and the J gene lost 1 base, with 18 bases spanning the gap. The CDR3 consists of 16 residues. CDR1 and CDR2 (germline): SGHTA, FQGNSA. Here the CDR3 reads CASSKQTGLNNYGYTF. The CDR3 DNA follows: TGTGCCAGCAGTAAGCAAACAGGGCTTAATAACTATGGCTACACCTTC.

V is TRBV7-6 and J is TRBJ1-1, with D unclear. The CDR3 is 15 amino acids. V was cut by 1 base and J by 1 base, with 10 bases left in between. The germline V gene encodes CDR1 SGHVS and CDR2 FNYEAQ. CDR3 DNA sequence: TGTGCCAGCAGCTTAGGAGGCCCCGGGAACACTGAAGCTTTCTTT. It is translated as CASSLGGPGNTEAFF.

The V and J genes are TRBV9 and TRBJ2-3, with D maybe TRBD2 (6 bases). The CDR3 runs 15 residues. The germline V gene encodes CDR1 SGDLS and CDR2 YYNGEE. Trimming took 0 bases from V and 1 from J, leaving 9 bases between them. CDR3 in amino acids: CASSVAGVGTDTQYF. In nucleotides, the CDR3 is TGTGCCAGCAGCGTAGCGGGGGTGGGCACAGATACGCAGTATTTT.

This sequence joins TRBV28 and TRBJ1-6, with D maybe TRBD1 (6 bases). The germline V gene has CDR1 MDHEN and CDR2 SYDVKM. The CDR3 is 14 residues long. Trimming took off 4 bases at V and 6 bases at J, with 10 bases between the two ends. The CDR3 DNA reads as TGTGCCAGCAGTTGGGACATACTTAATTCACCCCTCCACTTT. Translation: CASSWDILNSPLHF.